The 13 T cell receptor beta chains listed next were all sequenced from one sample in a study of cytomegalovirus exposure and HLA in healthy donors. The PCR employed 60 Vbeta primers together with 13 Jbeta primers. Sequencing used immunoSEQ multiplex PCR; TCRdb keeps in-frame clones, though not all of them. Of more than 95,000 clones in the sample, 80% were seen once. The source material was PBMCs. These receptors all come from a man between 25 and 39 years old in good health and CMV-seropositive.

This rearrangement joins TRBV5-5 to TRBJ1-2; 7 bases match TRBD1. The CDR3 totals 15 residues. The germline gives CDR1 SGHKS, CDR2 YYEKEE (reference sequence). J gave up 2 bases and V 0 bases, and 4 bases lay outside the gene matches. CDR3 in amino acids: CASSLVGTENYGYTF. The CDR3 DNA reads as TGTGCCAGCAGCTTGGTCGGGACAGAAAACTATGGCTACACCTTC.

J is TRBJ2-5 and V is TRBV28, with 11 bases matching TRBD1. The J call is uncertain, as TRBJ2-7 better fits the DNA end. Germline-derived CDR1 and CDR2 are MDHEN and SYDVKM. This CDR3 is built from 15 residues. The CDR3 sequence: CASSPRTGGGYEQYF. In DNA form, the CDR3 reads TGTGCCAGCAGTCCACGGACAGGGGGCGGGTACGAGCAGTACTTC.

This clone was detected ten times or more. The chain has TRBV5-1 and TRBJ2-1, with TRBD2 identical over 10 bases. The CDR3 contains 15 residues. Losses at the gene ends were 4 bases for V and 4 bases for J; bases not matched to a gene: 5. From germline, CDR1 is SGHRS and CDR2 YFSETQ. CDR3: CASSLPSGGYNEQFF. DNA for the CDR3: TGCGCCAGCAGCCTCCCTAGCGGGGGTTACAATGAGCAGTTCTTC.

V and J are TRBV18 and TRBJ2-1; 10 bases fit TRBD1. CDR3 size: 16 residues. Germline CDR1 KGHSH, CDR2 LQKENI. V dropped 2 bases and J dropped 2; count of bases not matched to a gene: 3. The CDR3 protein is CASSPAGQGPYNEQFF. CDR3 bases: TGTGCCAGCTCACCAGCGGGACAGGGGCCCTACAATGAGCAGTTCTTC.

The chain employs TRBV7-6 and TRBJ2-5, with 8 bases identical to TRBD2. Trimming took 3 bases from V and 5 from J; bases not matched to a gene: 8. The CDR3 spans 15 residues. Germline V gene sequence: CDR1 SGHVS, CDR2 FNYEAQ. The chain's CDR3 is CASSFSGGPGETQYF. The CDR3 region has the DNA TGTGCCAGCAGCTTCTCGGGGGGGCCCGGGGAGACCCAGTACTTC.

The rearrangement uses TRBV19 and TRBJ1-1, with D hard to call. The V end was cut by 0 bases, the J end by 0 bases, with 5 bases between. Germline CDR1 and CDR2: LNHDA and SQIVND (reference sequence). The CDR3 extends over 14 amino acids. Written as DNA, the CDR3 is TGTGCCAGTAGTATAGACGACATGAACACTGAAGCTTTCTTT. Amino acids: CASSIDDMNTEAFF. The full variable domain, rest sourced from reference TRBV19 and TRBJ1-1, is DGGITQSPKYLFRKEGQNVTLSCEQNLNHDAMYWYRQDPGQGLRLIYYSQIVNDFQKGDIAEGYSVSREKKESFPLTVTSAQKNPTAFYLCASSIDDMNTEAFFGQGTRLTVV.

V gene TRBV18 combines with J gene TRBJ2-5, with TRBD2 matching 8 bases. The CDR3 extends over 18 amino acids. V was clipped by 5 bases and J by 0 bases; unmatched bases: 14. Germline V gives CDR1 KGHSH, CDR2 LQKENI. The CDR3: CASSSYLGAGEYQETQYF. The CDR3 DNA reads as TGTGCCAGCTCATCTTACCTCGGAGCGGGGGAGTACCAAGAGACCCAGTACTTC.

This chain joins TRBV9 and TRBJ2-5; tentatively, D is TRBD1 (6 bases). The V gene's germline CDR1 is SGDLS and CDR2 YYNGEE. The ends were cut back, 1 base at V and 2 bases at J, with 12 bases in the middle. The CDR3 contains 15 residues. This CDR3 reads CASSVKGDAQETQYF. CDR3 bases: TGTGCCAGCAGCGTAAAGGGGGACGCACAAGAGACCCAGTACTTC.

V is TRBV27 and J is TRBJ1-5; possible D gene TRBD1, 5 bases. The CDR3 is 16 amino acids. The V and J ends lost 0 bases and 3 bases respectively, with 12 bases between them. Germline CDR1 reads MNHEY; CDR2 reads SMNVEV (reference sequence). The CDR3 DNA reads as TGTGCCAGCAGTTTATCGGCGGGACCCACCAATCAGCCCCAGCATTTT. Translation gives CASSLSAGPTNQPQHF.

The chain employs TRBV19 and TRBJ2-1; 10 nucleotides match TRBD2. Germline V CDR1 and CDR2: LNHDA, SQIVND (reference sequence). The V and J ends lost 5 bases and 3 bases, in that order; junction bases with no gene match: 19. CDR3 length equals 20 residues. The CDR3 sequence is CASSPRTSGTINKNYNEQFF. The DNA for the CDR3 is TGTGCCAGTAGTCCCAGGACTAGCGGCACAATAAACAAGAACTACAATGAGCAGTTCTTC.

This chain connects TRBV29-1 to TRBJ2-7; TRBD1 matches 7 bases. Germline V lookup: CDR1 SQVTM, CDR2 ANQGSEA. The CDR3 has 14 residues. V was clipped by 2 bases and J by 3 bases; unmatched bases: 7. CDR3 sequence: CSVERSTGDYEQYF. Written as DNA, the CDR3 is TGCAGCGTTGAAAGGAGTACAGGGGACTACGAGCAGTACTTC.

The V gene is TRBV2, the J gene TRBJ2-1, with a weak D call TRBD2 (7 bases). Germline values: CDR1 SNHLY, CDR2 FYNNEI. The CDR3 loop spans 16 amino acids. V was cut by 5 bases and J by 5 bases, with 19 bases left in between. The DNA of the CDR3 is TGTGCCAGCAGTCCCCCGGGGCGGGGGCCAGACAATGAGCAGTTCTTC. Protein sequence: CASSPPGRGPDNEQFF.

The V and J genes are TRBV7-3 and TRBJ2-1, with TRBD2 as a possible D gene (6 bases). V lost 2 bases and J 3 bases, leaving 8 bases between the germline ends. Germline V lookup: CDR1 SGHTA, CDR2 FQGTGA. The CDR3 extends over 14 amino acids. The CDR3 sequence: CASSLPGLYNEQFF. The DNA for the CDR3 is TGTGCCAGCAGCTTACCGGGACTCTACAATGAGCAGTTCTTC.